Described below is a single TCR beta chain sequence and its context. Its antigen is as yet unknown. Germline V gives CDR1 SGHDN, CDR2 FVKESK. V was clipped by 4 bases and J by 5 bases, with 17 bases between them. The CDR3 totals 16 residues. Around 32,000 T cell genomes, or around 180 ng DNA, went into the sorted-subset replicate PCRs. The protocol was immunoSEQ multiplex PCR, while the TCRdb copy is restricted to in-frame clones and leaves out a portion. This sample carries 600,000 or so clones, 95% to 98% of them seen once, and the ten largest clones take 0.25% to 0.35%. This sample stems from a study of shared clonotypes between healthy human individuals. Overall study: Aged between 18 and 49, the donors were a couple of women and three men. Study conclusions and caveats: Memory subsets generally showed lower estimated richness than naive subsets.

Cells designated naive CD8 were CD45RO-negative and were positively selected for CCR7, with terminally differentiated effector memory CD45RA+ cells excluded. Sequencing input: naive CD8+ T cells sorted from blood. This receptor was obtained from a man aged 25-45 years in good health. The rearrangement links TRBV14 to TRBJ1-4; a possible D gene is TRBD1 (5 bases). This CDR3 reads CASSPGGGLSNEKLFF. CDR3 DNA: TGTGCCAGCAGCCCCGGGGGTGGGCTATCGAATGAAAAACTGTTTTTT.